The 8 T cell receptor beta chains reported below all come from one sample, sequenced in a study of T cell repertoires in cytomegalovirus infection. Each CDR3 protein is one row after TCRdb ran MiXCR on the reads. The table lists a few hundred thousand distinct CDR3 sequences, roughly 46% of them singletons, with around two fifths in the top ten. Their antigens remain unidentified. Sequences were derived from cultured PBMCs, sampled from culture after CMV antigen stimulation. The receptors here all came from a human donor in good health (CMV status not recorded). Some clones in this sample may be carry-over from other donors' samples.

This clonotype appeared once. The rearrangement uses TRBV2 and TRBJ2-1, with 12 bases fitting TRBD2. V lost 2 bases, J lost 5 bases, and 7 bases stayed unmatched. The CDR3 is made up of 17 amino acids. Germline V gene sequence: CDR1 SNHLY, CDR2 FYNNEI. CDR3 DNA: TGTGCCAGCAGTGAAAGTCTAGCGGGGGGGCTAAACAATGAGCAGTTCTTC. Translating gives CASSESLAGGLNNEQFF.

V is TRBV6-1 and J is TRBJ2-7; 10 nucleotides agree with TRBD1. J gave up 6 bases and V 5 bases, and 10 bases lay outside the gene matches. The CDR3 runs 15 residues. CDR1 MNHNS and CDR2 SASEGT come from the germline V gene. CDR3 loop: CASSPSDRGLGEQYF. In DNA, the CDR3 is TGTGCCAGCAGTCCCTCTGACAGGGGGCTGGGCGAGCAGTACTTC.

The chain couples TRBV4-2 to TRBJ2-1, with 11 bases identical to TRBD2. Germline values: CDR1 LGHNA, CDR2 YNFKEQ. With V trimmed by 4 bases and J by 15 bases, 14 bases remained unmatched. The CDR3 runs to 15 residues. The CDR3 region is CASSLVAGGLRGAFF. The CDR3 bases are TGTGCCAGCAGCCTAGTAGCGGGGGGGCTCCGTGGTGCGTTCTTC.

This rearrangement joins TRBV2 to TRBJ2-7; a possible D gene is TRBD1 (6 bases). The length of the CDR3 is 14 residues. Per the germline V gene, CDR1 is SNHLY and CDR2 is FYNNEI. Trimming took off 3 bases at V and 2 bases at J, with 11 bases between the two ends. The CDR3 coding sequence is TGTGCCAGCAGTGAGGGACACCGAGCCTACGAGCAGTACTTC. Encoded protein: CASSEGHRAYEQYF.

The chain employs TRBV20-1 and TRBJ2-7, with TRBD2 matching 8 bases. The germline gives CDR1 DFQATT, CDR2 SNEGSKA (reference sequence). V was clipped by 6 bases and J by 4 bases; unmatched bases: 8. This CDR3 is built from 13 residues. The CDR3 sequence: CSAGGADAYEQYF. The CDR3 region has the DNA TGCAGTGCCGGGGGGGCGGACGCTTACGAGCAGTACTTC.

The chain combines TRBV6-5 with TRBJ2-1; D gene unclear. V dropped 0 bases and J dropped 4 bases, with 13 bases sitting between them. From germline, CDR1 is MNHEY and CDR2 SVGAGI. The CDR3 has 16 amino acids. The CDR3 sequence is CASSYSRTPGYNEQFF. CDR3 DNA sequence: TGTGCCAGCAGTTACTCACGGACCCCGGGTTACAATGAGCAGTTCTTC.

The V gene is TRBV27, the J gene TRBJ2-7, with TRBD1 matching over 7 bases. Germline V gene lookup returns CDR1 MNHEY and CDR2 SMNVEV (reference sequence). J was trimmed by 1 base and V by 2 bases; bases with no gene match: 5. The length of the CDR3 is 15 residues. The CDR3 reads CASSLAPGQSYEQYF. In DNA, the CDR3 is TGTGCCAGCAGTTTAGCGCCGGGACAGTCCTACGAGCAGTACTTC.

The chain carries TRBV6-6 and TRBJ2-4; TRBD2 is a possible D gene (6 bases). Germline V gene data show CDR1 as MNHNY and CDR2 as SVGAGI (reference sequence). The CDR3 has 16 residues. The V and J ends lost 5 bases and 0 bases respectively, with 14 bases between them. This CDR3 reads CASSLWVGGAKNIQYF. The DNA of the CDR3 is TGTGCCAGCAGTCTTTGGGTGGGGGGAGCCAAAAACATTCAGTACTTC.